The entry below gives a single T cell receptor beta chain sequence along with its context. The sample comes from a study of blood T cell repertoires in COVID-19. Trimming at V came to 0 bases and at J to 4 bases, leaving 2 bases not matched to a gene. Germline V gene sequence: CDR1 LNHNV, CDR2 YYDKDF (reference sequence). The CDR3 is 15 residues long. Generated by immunoSEQ multiplex PCR, the TCRdb table keeps only in-frame clones and is missing some. The sample carries 150,000 or so clones, around 81% recorded once. The clonotype originates from a man in his fifties or sixties with active or convalescent COVID-19. This chain connects TRBV15 to TRBJ2-3; 9 bases fit TRBD1. The sequenced sample was peripheral blood. The CDR3 loop reads CATSRERQGADTQYF. CDR3 sequence (DNA): TGTGCCACCAGCAGAGAGAGACAGGGGGCAGATACGCAGTATTTT.